This passage covers 14 T cell receptor beta chains from one sample sequenced in a study of T-cell reconstitution after alpha-beta-depleted transplantation in children (dated by TCRdb to the mid-2010s). Sample treatment or condition, as interpreted from the label and publication: allogeneic hematopoietic cell transplantation with graft depleted of TCRalphabeta T cells and CD19 B cells. The library came from PCR. The data were produced on an Illumina HiSeq 2500. TCR library preparation used molecular barcoding, with unique molecular identifiers applied to normalize quantification of the TCRbeta repertoire. Through fastp at Q25 and MiXCR, TCRdb rebuilt clones from the public reads, retaining in-frame beta chains. Every CDR3 protein is listed once, alongside the most common genes and DNA of its rows. Recorded for this sample are 70,000 or so distinct CDR3 sequences; under 13% of them occurred a single time. The ten largest clones take up less than 15% of the sample.

The source was PBMCs, collected before TCRalphabeta/CD19-depleted stem cell transplant. The receptors were gathered from a boy aged 5-17 years with acute myeloid leukemia, due to receive a stem cell transplant.

This clonotype was found many times. The rearrangement links TRBV7-3 to TRBJ2-2; TRBD2 matches at 8 bases. Germline CDR1 and CDR2: SGHTA and FQGTGA. After removal of 5 bases from V and 7 bases from J, the junction contained 12 bases not matched to a gene. This CDR3 is 16 amino acids long. In nucleotides, the CDR3 is TGTGCCAGCAGCGACCTCGGCGGGAGGAATGACGGGGAGCTGTTTTTT. Residues: CASSDLGGRNDGELFF.

This clonotype was observed at least ten times. This chain links TRBV9 with TRBJ1-2, with 10 nucleotides matching TRBD1. Germline assignment: CDR1 SGDLS and CDR2 YYNGEE. V shed 3 bases and J 2 bases; nucleotides not matched to a gene: 4. This CDR3 spans 15 amino acids. CDR3 in DNA: TGTGCCAGCAGCGGACGACAGGGGGCGAACTATGGCTACACCTTC. Translation gives CASSGRQGANYGYTF.

This clonotype was detected ten times or more. The chain couples TRBV29-1 to TRBJ2-3, with TRBD1 matching 7 bases. CDR1 and CDR2 (germline): SQVTM, ANQGSEA. The CDR3 is made up of 16 amino acids. Germline trimming cut 8 bases from V and 1 base from J; bases unmatched to any gene: 15. The CDR3 DNA is TGCAGCCTTAATGTGAGAGGGGGCCTACGCACAGATACGCAGTATTTT. It encodes CSLNVRGGLRTDTQYF.

This clonotype showed up many times. This sequence joins TRBV5-6 and TRBJ2-1, with a possible D match to TRBD2 (6 bases). Germline lookup yields CDR1 SGHDT and CDR2 YYEEEE. Trimming cost V 5 bases and J 2 bases, with 14 bases left between them. The CDR3 runs to 15 residues. CDR3 DNA sequence: TGTGCCAGCAGGCGGGACGCCCGAACCTACAATGAGCAGTTCTTC. Translation gives CASRRDARTYNEQFF.

In this sample, this clonotype turned up many times. The chain uses TRBV29-1 and TRBJ2-7; 7 positions agree with TRBD2. Germline V lookup: CDR1 SQVTM, CDR2 ANQGSEA. CDR3 length equals 13 residues. V trimming: 6 bases; J trimming: 2 bases; junction bases outside the gene matches: 7. Here the CDR3 reads CSVGGGKTYEQYF. The CDR3 DNA follows: TGCAGCGTGGGGGGAGGGAAGACCTACGAGCAGTACTTC.

This clonotype was seen many times. This sequence joins TRBV20-1 and TRBJ2-1, with 11 bases fitting TRBD2. This CDR3 region has 14 residues. With V trimmed by 4 bases and J by 6 bases, 5 bases remained unmatched. Germline lookup yields CDR1 DFQATT and CDR2 SNEGSKA (reference sequence). The CDR3 protein is CSATRLAGSNEQFF. Here the CDR3 DNA reads TGCAGTGCTACCCGACTAGCGGGGAGCAATGAGCAGTTCTTC.

This clonotype was detected ten times or more. V is TRBV29-1 and J is TRBJ2-6, with D possibly matching TRBD1 (6 bases). From germline, CDR1 is SQVTM and CDR2 ANQGSEA. The CDR3 runs to 15 residues. V was shortened by 6 bases and J by 4 bases, with 16 bases between the two germline ends. CDR3 DNA sequence: TGCAGCGTACAGATAACAGGGACGGGGGCCAACGTCCTGACTTTC. It yields the protein CSVQITGTGANVLTF.

In this sample, this clonotype turned up a few times. This chain joins TRBV7-9 and TRBJ2-6; perhaps TRBD1 as D (6 bases). Trimming stripped 3 bases from V and 4 bases from J, with 10 bases between. Germline values: CDR1 SEHNR, CDR2 FQNEAQ (reference sequence). The CDR3 contains 15 residues. The CDR3 bases are TGTGCCAGCAGCTTCCCAGGGGCCGGGGCCAACGTCCTGACTTTC. This codes for CASSFPGAGANVLTF. The full variable domain, in which reference TRBV7-9 and TRBJ2-6 provide the parts outside the CDR3, is DTGVSQNPRHKITKRGQNVTFRCDPISEHNRLYWYRQTLGQGPEFLTYFQNEAQLEKSRLLSDRFSAERPKGSFSTLEIQRTEQGDSAMYLCASSFPGAGANVLTFGAGSRLTVL.

This clonotype was counted many times. The V gene is TRBV28, the J gene TRBJ1-2, with unresolved D. CDR1 MDHEN and CDR2 SYDVKM come from the germline V gene. Trimming pared 6 bases from V and 3 bases from J, leaving 5 bases between. There are 11 residues in the CDR3. DNA for the CDR3: TGTGCCAGCAGACGTGACTATGGCTACACCTTC. Protein: CASRRDYGYTF.

The table lists this clonotype with many counts. The V gene is TRBV4-3, the J gene TRBJ1-3; TRBD1 matches at 10 bases. The germline V gene encodes CDR1 LGHNA and CDR2 YSLEER. The CDR3 length is 15 residues. V lost 6 bases, J lost 2 bases, and 4 bases stayed unmatched. Written as DNA, the CDR3 is TGCGCCAGCAGTCCGGGACAGGGGCCTGGAAACACCATATATTTT. It yields the protein CASSPGQGPGNTIYF.

Many counts were recorded for this clonotype. The chain couples TRBV7-8 to TRBJ2-6, with 9 positions matching TRBD1. Germline lookup yields CDR1 SGHVS and CDR2 FQNEAQ. V shed 3 bases, J shed 1 base, and the junction held 7 bases outside the gene matches. The CDR3 has 18 amino acids. The CDR3 bases are TGTGCCAGCAGCTTCCGGGACAGGGTGCTATCTGGGGCCAACGTCCTGACTTTC. Translated, it gives CASSFRDRVLSGANVLTF.

This clonotype was counted at least ten times. The rearrangement uses TRBV5-1 and TRBJ2-3, with a possible D match to TRBD2 (7 bases). The CDR3 length is 16 residues. The V end lost 4 bases, the J end lost 1 base, and 16 bases lay between the germline ends. Germline V gene lookup returns CDR1 SGHRS and CDR2 YFSETQ. DNA for the CDR3: TGCGCCAGCAGCAGCGGGACACGACGGGGCACAGATACGCAGTATTTT. It codes for CASSSGTRRGTDTQYF.

This clonotype was detected a few times. The rearrangement joins TRBV19 to TRBJ1-4; 12 nucleotides align to TRBD1. The CDR3 length is 17 residues. Unmatched junction bases numbered 19, after V lost 7 bases and J lost 13 bases. Germline CDR1 LNHDA, CDR2 SQIVND (reference sequence). The CDR3 bases are TGTGCCAGTACCCCAGGGACAGGGGGCTTCTCACCGAGGGGACTGTTTTTT. It specifies CASTPGTGGFSPRGLFF. The full variable domain, with the rest looked up from reference TRBV19 and TRBJ1-4, is DGGITQSPKYLFRKEGQNVTLSCEQNLNHDAMYWYRQDPGQGLRLIYYSQIVNDFQKGDIAEGYSVSREKKESFPLTVTSAQKNPTAFYLCASTPGTGGFSPRGLFFGSGTQLSVL.

The chain couples TRBV9 to TRBJ2-2, with 15 nucleotides matching TRBD2. Germline V gene data show CDR1 as SGDLS and CDR2 as YYNGEE. The CDR3 loop spans 19 amino acids. The ends lost 0 bases at V and 5 bases at J; junction bases unmatched: 8. The CDR3 sequence: CASSVATLGLAGGTGELFF. The CDR3 region has the DNA TGTGCCAGCAGCGTAGCTACTCTGGGACTAGCGGGAGGAACCGGGGAGCTGTTTTTT.